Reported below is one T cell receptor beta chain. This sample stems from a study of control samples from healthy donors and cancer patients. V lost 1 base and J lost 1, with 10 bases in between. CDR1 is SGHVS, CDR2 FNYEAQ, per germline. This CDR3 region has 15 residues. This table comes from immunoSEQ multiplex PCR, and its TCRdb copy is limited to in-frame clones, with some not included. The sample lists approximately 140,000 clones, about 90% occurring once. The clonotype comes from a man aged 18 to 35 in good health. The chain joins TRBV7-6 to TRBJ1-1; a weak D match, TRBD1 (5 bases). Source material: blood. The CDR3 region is CASSLDSQGNTEAFF. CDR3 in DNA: TGTGCCAGCAGCTTAGATAGTCAGGGGAACACTGAAGCTTTCTTT. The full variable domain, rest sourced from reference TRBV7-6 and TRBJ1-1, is GAGVSQSPRYKVTKRGQDVALRCDPISGHVSLYWYRQALGQGPEFLTYFNYEAQQDKSGLPNDRFSAERPEGSISTLTIQRTEQRDSAMYRCASSLDSQGNTEAFFGQGTRLTVV.